This TCR beta chain was found in a study of T cell responses to AZD1222 COVID-19 vaccine. Study-level results: Nearly half of spike-specific TCRs reportedly target variant regions that are unmutated in the B.1.351 and B.1.1.7 variants. The donor cohort was predominantly white British with a female majority, and clonal diversity may have been underestimated. Spike-specific TCR breadth and depth rose after two AZD1222 doses. Researchers report vaccine-associated CD4 TCRs spanning spike, with dominance at 160-218 and 743-854.

V gave up 5 bases and J gave up 3 bases, with 19 bases separating them. Germline-derived CDR1 and CDR2 are SGHTA and FQGNSA. CDR3 length equals 16 residues. Libraries were prepared by immunoSEQ multiplex PCR; TCRdb keeps only in-frame clonotypes and omits some of them. The table has about 110,000 clones, roughly 90% seen once. In regard to this clone: Its antigen is as yet unknown.

The chain combines TRBV7-2 with TRBJ1-1; D unclear. The receptor was derived from an adult in good health. The material sequenced was peripheral blood, taken on day 0 of MenACWY control vaccination. The CDR3 is CASSSLSGGYDTEAFF. The CDR3 DNA is TGTGCCAGCAGCAGCCTCTCTGGCGGATATGACACTGAAGCTTTCTTT. Full variable domain (outside the CDR3, taken from reference TRBV7-2 and TRBJ1-1): GAGVSQSPSNKVTEKGKDVELRCDPISGHTALYWYRQSLGQGLEFLIYFQGNSAPDKSGLPSDRFSAERTGGSVSTLTIQRTQQEDSAVYLCASSSLSGGYDTEAFFGQGTRLTVV.